This note documents a single TCR beta chain sequence. Assay: immunoSEQ multiplex PCR; the TCRdb copy retains only in-frame clones and omits some. Seen here are about 190,000 clones, under 80% observed once, and the top ten hold 17%. The record originates from a study of blood T cell repertoires in COVID-19. V was cut by 7 bases and J by 8 bases, with 24 bases left in between. Germline V gene data show CDR1 as SNHLY and CDR2 as FYNNEI. The CDR3 is 16 amino acids. The study recruited people aged about 18 to 90 years across about two dozen US areas. The V call is TRBV2, the J call TRBJ2-1, with D perhaps matching TRBD1 (6 bases). This clonotype was obtained from a woman aged 50 to 60 with acute COVID-19. Sequencing used PBMCs or T cells enriched from blood (not recorded which). The CDR3 sequence: CASKFEGHPGADEQFF. CDR3 sequence (DNA): TGTGCCAGCAAATTCGAGGGACACCCGGGCGCCGATGAGCAGTTCTTC.